The 14 T cell receptor beta chains given below trace back to one sample, sequenced in a study of OX40 agonist ivuxolimab in advanced cancers. Assay used: immunoSEQ multiplex PCR; TCRdb lists only in-frame clones, some missing. Among about 51,000 clones listed, about nine tenths were seen once. Source: CD4+ or CD8+ T cells sorted from blood, taken in a trial of the OX40 agonist ivuxolimab. These receptors all come from an adult with an advanced solid tumor such as melanoma, head and neck, liver or kidney cancer.

The gene calls are TRBV19 and TRBJ1-2; the D gene is possibly TRBD1 (6 bases). The CDR3 sequence is 14 residues long. Germline V lookup: CDR1 LNHDA, CDR2 SQIVND (reference sequence). V lost 3 bases to trimming and J lost 6 bases, with 14 bases between them. DNA for the CDR3: TGTGCCAGTAGTATTAAGACAGGCCCGAATGGCTACACCTTC. It yields the protein CASSIKTGPNGYTF.

This clone showed up just once. This chain joins TRBV5-1 and TRBJ2-3; D is perhaps TRBD2 (5 bases). Germline V lookup: CDR1 SGHRS, CDR2 YFSETQ. V lost 6 bases and J lost 2, with 13 bases in between. This CDR3 is 14 amino acids long. The chain's CDR3 is CASTREGLTDTQYF. The CDR3 coding sequence is TGCGCCAGCACCCGAGAGGGTCTCACAGATACGCAGTATTTT.

This rearrangement joins TRBV4-1 to TRBJ1-2, with D maybe TRBD1 (5 bases). V lost 1 base to trimming and J lost 5 bases, with 11 bases between them. Germline V lookup: CDR1 MGHRA, CDR2 YSYEKL. This CDR3 region has 14 residues. The chain's CDR3 is CASSQVGPSYGYTF. CDR3 coding DNA: TGCGCCAGCAGCCAAGTGGGGCCGTCTTATGGCTACACCTTC.

The gene calls are TRBV28 and TRBJ2-7; 12 positions agree with TRBD2. Germline CDR1 and CDR2: MDHEN and SYDVKM. CDR3 length: 15 residues. The V gene end was trimmed by 3 bases and the J gene end by 4 bases; junction bases not matched to a gene: 4. DNA of the CDR3: TGTGCCAGCAGTTTGTCTAGCGGGAGGGGTTACGAGCAGTACTTC. Its translation is CASSLSSGRGYEQYF.

This chain connects TRBV7-2 to TRBJ2-7; D could derive from TRBD1 or TRBD2 (5 bases each). The germline V and J ends were trimmed by 3 bases and 1 base, with 19 bases remaining between them. The CDR3 sequence is 17 residues long. CDR1 and CDR2 from the germline V gene are SGHTA and FQGNSA. The chain's CDR3 is CASSFAKTGRGSYEQYF. The CDR3 DNA is TGTGCCAGCAGCTTTGCCAAAACAGGTCGAGGGTCCTACGAGCAGTACTTC.

This chain uses TRBV19 with TRBJ1-2; TRBD1 matches 7 bases. V lost 7 bases and J lost 5; bases outside the gene matches: 13. This CDR3 has 15 residues. CDR1 and CDR2 from the germline V gene are LNHDA and SQIVND (reference sequence). This CDR3 reads CASNGIEGARYGYTF. DNA of the CDR3: TGTGCCAGTAACGGGATCGAGGGGGCGCGGTATGGCTACACCTTC. The full variable domain, its missing parts supplied by reference TRBV19 and TRBJ1-2, is DGGITQSPKYLFRKEGQNVTLSCEQNLNHDAMYWYRQDPGQGLRLIYYSQIVNDFQKGDIAEGYSVSREKKESFPLTVTSAQKNPTAFYLCASNGIEGARYGYTFGSGTRLTVV.

CDR3 sequence reads: CASSLDGLVGYTF. The CDR3 DNA reads as TGTGCCAGCAGCTTAGATGGTTTAGTGGGCTACACCTTC. The chain joins TRBV11-2 to TRBJ1-2, with unresolved D. The CDR3 contains 13 residues. The germline V gene has CDR1 SGHAT and CDR2 FQNNGV. V lost 0 bases and J 8 bases, leaving 10 bases between the germline ends.

The V call is TRBV6-4, the J call TRBJ1-3; unclear D gene. In germline, CDR1 is MRHNA, CDR2 SNTAGT. The CDR3 sequence is 16 residues long. V lost 2 bases and J 4 bases, leaving 15 bases between the germline ends. This chain's CDR3 is CASSDVWVGCGNTIYF. Written as DNA, the CDR3 is TGTGCCAGCAGTGACGTCTGGGTTGGGTGCGGAAACACCATATATTTT.

The rearrangement links TRBV19 to TRBJ1-3, with unresolved D. CDR1 and CDR2 from the germline V gene are LNHDA and SQIVND (reference sequence). Trimming took off 7 bases at V and 11 bases at J, with 18 bases between the two ends. The length of the CDR3 is 13 residues. CDR3 sequence reads: CASTPPEKTAIYF. The CDR3 DNA is TGTGCCAGTACCCCTCCCGAAAAAACGGCCATATATTTT.

This clone was seen a single time. The rearrangement uses TRBV19 and TRBJ2-7; 8 positions match TRBD2. Trimming removed 8 bases from V and 5 bases from J; junction bases left unmatched: 8. The CDR3 is 13 amino acids. Germline loops: CDR1 LNHDA, CDR2 SQIVND (reference sequence). The CDR3 protein is CASGSGGHNEQYF. The CDR3 DNA reads as TGTGCCAGTGGATCGGGGGGGCATAACGAGCAGTACTTC.

The chain recombines TRBV11-3 with TRBJ1-6; 9 positions match TRBD1. CDR1 and CDR2 (germline): SGHNT, YENEEA. This CDR3 comprises 13 residues. The J segment lost 13 bases and the V segment lost 3 bases, leaving 4 bases of the junction unmatched. This chain's CDR3 is CASSLGQGGPLHF. DNA for the CDR3: TGTGCCAGCAGCTTGGGACAGGGCGGGCCCCTCCACTTT.

The chain carries TRBV30 and TRBJ1-2; D remains ambiguous. Deletions cut 0 bases from V and 5 bases from J, with 10 bases between. Per the germline V gene, CDR1 is GTSNPN and CDR2 is SVGIG (reference sequence). The CDR3 runs to 13 residues. In nucleotides, the CDR3 is TGTGCCTGGAGTGTCCACCCCCCATATGGCTACACCTTC. Encoded protein: CAWSVHPPYGYTF.

A single count supports this clone. The J gene is TRBJ1-1, the V gene TRBV4-1, with D hard to call. The V end was cut by 0 bases, the J end by 5 bases, with 13 bases between. Germline CDR1 is MGHRA and CDR2 is YSYEKL. The CDR3 runs to 15 residues. The CDR3 spells CASSQEPTVGTEAFF. The DNA for the CDR3 is TGCGCCAGCAGCCAAGAACCTACCGTGGGGACTGAAGCTTTCTTT.

The chain links TRBV15 to TRBJ2-7; 7 bases map to TRBD1. Germline assignment: CDR1 LNHNV and CDR2 YYDKDF (reference sequence). The V and J ends lost 3 bases and 3 bases, in that order; junction bases with no gene match: 5. The length of the CDR3 is 14 residues. Here the CDR3 DNA reads TGTGCCACCAGCAGGGCAGGGGGAGACTACGAGCAGTACTTC. Translated: CATSRAGGDYEQYF.